The next 14 T cell receptor beta chains were all read from a single sample in a study of blood T cell repertoires in COVID-19. Sequencing used immunoSEQ multiplex PCR; TCRdb keeps in-frame clones, though not all of them. The sample shows 230,000 or so clones, over 70% of them seen only once. Sequenced sample: peripheral blood. The receptors come from a man in his forties or fifties with active or convalescent COVID-19.

This clone has only a few counts. This chain joins TRBV9 and TRBJ2-1; TRBD2 matches 7 bases. The junction had 12 bases not matched to a gene; V was cut back by 2 bases and J by 10 bases. Germline CDR1 is SGDLS and CDR2 is YYNGEE. The CDR3 spans 15 residues. CDR3 region: CASSVQTSSHLEQFF. The DNA of the CDR3 is TGTGCCAGCAGCGTTCAGACTAGCTCCCATCTGGAGCAGTTCTTC.

This clone has just a few counts. This sequence joins TRBV5-1 and TRBJ1-3, with 10 bases matching TRBD1. There are 15 residues in the CDR3. Germline V gives CDR1 SGHRS, CDR2 YFSETQ. The junction had 4 bases not matched to a gene; V was cut back by 5 bases and J by 2 bases. CDR3 sequence: CASRDRGQAGNTIYF. In DNA, the CDR3 is TGCGCCAGCAGAGACAGGGGGCAAGCTGGAAACACCATATATTTT.

The chain couples TRBV14 to TRBJ2-2; D is perhaps TRBD2 (5 bases). In germline, CDR1 is SGHDN, CDR2 FVKESK. This CDR3 is 14 amino acids long. Deletions cut 1 base from V and 6 bases from J, with 9 bases between. The CDR3: CASSQVARSGELFF. DNA of the CDR3: TGTGCCAGCAGCCAAGTAGCGAGGTCCGGGGAGCTGTTTTTT. The whole variable domain, filled in from reference TRBV14 and TRBJ2-2, reads EAGVTQFPSHSVIEKGQTVTLRCDPISGHDNLYWYRRVMGKEIKFLLHFVKESKQDESGMPNNRFLAERTGGTYSTLKVQPAELEDSGVYFCASSQVARSGELFFGEGSRLTVL.

This clone showed up just a few times. The chain has TRBV5-6 and TRBJ2-1; D may be TRBD1 (6 bases). The germline V gene has CDR1 SGHDT and CDR2 YYEEEE. This CDR3 has 16 amino acids. V was cut by 4 bases and J by 0 bases, with 14 bases left in between. CDR3 region: CASSPWTDSSYNEQFF. For the CDR3, the DNA is TGTGCCAGCAGCCCGTGGACAGACAGCTCCTACAATGAGCAGTTCTTC. Together with reference TRBV5-6 and TRBJ2-1, the CDR3 gives the full variable domain: DAGVTQSPTHLIKTRGQQVTLRCSPKSGHDTVSWYQQALGQGPQFIFQYYEEEERQRGNFPDRFSGHQFPNYSSELNVNALLLGDSALYLCASSPWTDSSYNEQFFGPGTRLTVL.

V gene TRBV1 combines with J gene TRBJ2-3; the table's D call, TRBD2, was not checked against the DNA. TRBV1 is described as a pseudogene. The CDR3 is made up of 17 amino acids. The CDR3 loop is CTSSLLAGGPGCGTQYF. CDR3 bases: TGCACCAGCAGCCTACTAGCGGGGGGCCCTGGTTGCGGTACGCAGTATTTT.

The V gene is TRBV6-5, the J gene TRBJ2-7, with a tentative D call TRBD2 (6 bases). The germline V gene encodes CDR1 MNHEY and CDR2 SVGAGI. This CDR3 region has 15 residues. Trimming left V 6 bases short and J 3 bases short, with 18 bases between. CDR3 sequence (DNA): TGTGCCAGCAGCCTACTAGCACCAGAGATCTACGAGCAGTACTTC. It is translated as CASSLLAPEIYEQYF.

The genes are TRBV5-1 and TRBJ2-3; 11 nucleotides agree with TRBD2. Germline V lookup: CDR1 SGHRS, CDR2 YFSETQ. After removal of 3 bases from V and 5 bases from J, the junction contained 8 bases not matched to a gene. The CDR3 covers 16 residues. In DNA, the CDR3 is TGCGCCAGCAGCTCACCCTTAGCGGGAGGGGTAGATACGCAGTATTTT. It translates to CASSSPLAGGVDTQYF.

The chain employs TRBV29-1 and TRBJ1-1; 9 bases agree with TRBD1. Germline loops: CDR1 SQVTM, CDR2 ANQGSEA. With 2 bases clipped from V and 2 bases from J, the junction kept 6 bases outside the gene matches. The CDR3 consists of 15 residues. The CDR3 sequence is CSVEPGQGPNTEAFF. CDR3 in DNA: TGCAGCGTTGAACCGGGACAGGGACCAAACACTGAAGCTTTCTTT.

The gene calls are TRBV7-2 and TRBJ2-7; a weak D match, TRBD1 (6 bases). Germline V lookup: CDR1 SGHTA, CDR2 FQGNSA. CDR3 length: 14 residues. V dropped 5 bases and J dropped 6 bases, with 17 bases sitting between them. The CDR3 is CASSTNRVWGEQYF. The DNA for the CDR3 is TGTGCCAGCAGCACTAACAGGGTCTGGGGCGAGCAGTACTTC.

This clone was seen only a few times. The chain recombines TRBV6-2 or TRBV6-3 with TRBJ1-6, with D tentatively TRBD1 (6 bases). The ends were cut back, 5 bases at V and 6 bases at J, with 14 bases in the middle. Germline CDR1 reads MNHEY; CDR2 reads SVGEGT. This CDR3 has 15 amino acids. The CDR3 DNA follows: TGTGCCAGCAGTCGCGGGGAGGGGGGTAATTCACCCCTCCACTTT. Amino acids: CASSRGEGGNSPLHF.

This clone has only a few counts. The rearrangement uses TRBV30 and TRBJ2-7, with 9 bases matching TRBD1. The J segment lost 2 bases and the V segment lost 5 bases, leaving 7 bases of the junction unmatched. The CDR3 consists of 14 residues. Germline assignment: CDR1 GTSNPN and CDR2 SVGIG (reference sequence). The CDR3 DNA is TGTGCCTGGGGCGGGACAGGGAACCCCTACGAGCAGTACTTC. Its translation: CAWGGTGNPYEQYF. Full variable domain (rest looked up from reference TRBV30 and TRBJ2-7): SQTIHQWPATLVQPVGSPLSLECTVEGTSNPNLYWYRQAAGRGLQLLFYSVGIGQISSEVPQNLSASRPQDRQFILSSKKLLLSDSGFYLCAWGGTGNPYEQYFGPGTRLTVT.

The rearrangement links TRBV7-2 to TRBJ2-3; D remains ambiguous. CDR1 is SGHTA and CDR2 is FQGNSA in the germline V gene. V was trimmed by 1 base and J by 5 bases, leaving 13 bases between them. This CDR3 is built from 15 residues. CDR3 nucleotides: TGTGCCAGCAGCTTAGGTCCGAACTACAAAGATACGCAGTATTTT. The encoded protein is CASSLGPNYKDTQYF. The variable domain in full, with the rest retrieved from reference TRBV7-2 and TRBJ2-3, is GAGVSQSPSNKVTEKGKDVELRCDPISGHTALYWYRQSLGQGLEFLIYFQGNSAPDKSGLPSDRFSAERTGGSVSTLTIQRTQQEDSAVYLCASSLGPNYKDTQYFGPGTRLTVL.

The chain combines TRBV7-8 with TRBJ2-3, with TRBD2 matching 7 bases. The CDR3 loop spans 18 amino acids. The V gene's germline CDR1 is SGHVS and CDR2 FQNEAQ. With 1 base clipped from V and 0 bases from J, the junction kept 10 bases outside the gene matches. The CDR3: CASSLGRREGRSTDTQYF. As DNA, the CDR3 is TGTGCCAGCAGCTTAGGTAGGAGGGAGGGCCGGAGCACAGATACGCAGTATTTT.

The rearrangement joins TRBV9 to TRBJ2-3, with a tentative D call TRBD2 (5 bases). The CDR3 spans 15 residues. In germline, CDR1 is SGDLS, CDR2 YYNGEE. Trimming took off 0 bases at V and 1 base at J, with 9 bases between the two ends. The CDR3 nucleotides read TGTGCCAGCAGCGTAGACGTGAGGGGCACAGATACGCAGTATTTT. Translating it yields CASSVDVRGTDTQYF.